A single sample gave rise to the 16 T cell receptor beta chains below, sequenced in a study of shared T cell receptors in the human thymus. Generated by immunoSEQ multiplex PCR, the TCRdb table keeps only in-frame clones and is missing some. The table includes about 730,000 clones, roughly 85% detected once. The same specimen was also included in a second study, on human thymus T cells.

Input material: thymocytes. The receptors shown here come from a girl in the first two years of life with a congenital heart defect.

V gene TRBV11-2 combines with J gene TRBJ1-1; TRBD1 matches 7 bases. Per the germline V gene, CDR1 is SGHAT and CDR2 is FQNNGV. The CDR3 is 13 residues long. Germline trimming cut 5 bases from V and 3 bases from J; bases unmatched to any gene: 3. The CDR3 protein is CASSQDRDTEAFF. For the CDR3, the DNA is TGTGCCAGCAGCCAAGACAGGGACACTGAAGCTTTCTTT.

This clone was recorded a few times. The chain is built from TRBV30 and TRBJ1-4; D perhaps matches TRBD1 (5 bases). Germline V gene lookup returns CDR1 GTSNPN and CDR2 SVGIG (reference sequence). The V and J ends lost 5 bases and 5 bases respectively, with 18 bases between them. The CDR3 length is 15 residues. The CDR3 reads CAWLDPGLKNEKLFF. The CDR3 DNA is TGTGCCTGGTTAGACCCGGGACTGAAGAATGAAAAACTGTTTTTT.

V usage is TRBV2 and J usage is TRBJ2-5; 9 bases are shared with TRBD1. Per germline, CDR1 SNHLY and CDR2 FYNNEI. V was clipped by 7 bases and J by 5 bases; unmatched bases: 11. CDR3 length equals 15 residues. Here the CDR3 reads CASISPDRGEETQYF. The CDR3 DNA reads as TGTGCCAGCATATCTCCGGACAGGGGTGAGGAGACCCAGTACTTC.

J is TRBJ2-4 and V is TRBV4-3; unclear D gene. V was trimmed by 0 bases and J by 0 bases, leaving 12 bases between them. Per the germline V gene, CDR1 is LGHNA and CDR2 is YSLEER. CDR3 size: 17 residues. This CDR3 reads CASSQDGGPLAKNIQYF. The CDR3 DNA follows: TGCGCCAGCAGCCAAGATGGCGGTCCTTTAGCCAAAAACATTCAGTACTTC.

The chain links TRBV19 to TRBJ1-1; D unclear. The germline gives CDR1 LNHDA, CDR2 SQIVND (reference sequence). V lost 6 bases to trimming and J lost 10 bases, with 21 bases between them. The CDR3 consists of 14 residues. Here the CDR3 reads CASSLVPQWYGAFF. CDR3 sequence (DNA): TGTGCCAGTAGCCTAGTCCCCCAGTGGTACGGAGCTTTCTTT.

The CDR3 nucleotides read TGTGCCAGCCTGGACTACTTTGGCTACACCTTC. Translation gives CASLDYFGYTF. The chain has TRBV28 and TRBJ1-2, with D hard to call. The germline V gene has CDR1 MDHEN and CDR2 SYDVKM. The CDR3 sequence is 11 residues long. Trimming took 8 bases from V and 7 from J, leaving 11 bases between them.

This sequence joins TRBV5-1 and TRBJ1-1; D is possibly TRBD1 (6 bases). The germline V gene has CDR1 SGHRS and CDR2 YFSETQ. The V end lost 6 bases, the J end lost 5 bases, and 20 bases lay between the germline ends. The length of the CDR3 is 15 residues. CDR3 coding DNA: TGCGCCAGCAACCAAACTACAGGGAATTTGACTGAAGCTTTCTTT. Translating it yields CASNQTTGNLTEAFF.

The chain joins TRBV28 to TRBJ2-5; perhaps TRBD2 as D (5 bases). V gave up 7 bases and J gave up 3 bases, with 12 bases separating them. CDR3 length: 13 amino acids. Germline V gene sequence: CDR1 MDHEN, CDR2 SYDVKM. CDR3 nucleotide sequence: TGTGCCAGCAATGAGCGGCAGGAAGAGACCCAGTACTTC. This codes for CASNERQEETQYF.

This clone was found once. The CDR3 protein is CASSDSFDRGRGYTF. The CDR3 DNA sequence: TGTGCCAGCAGTGACTCGTTTGACAGGGGCCGTGGCTACACCTTC. The V and J genes are TRBV6-4 and TRBJ1-2; 8 bases fit TRBD1. CDR3 length equals 15 residues. The germline gives CDR1 MRHNA, CDR2 SNTAGT. The trim removed 0 bases at V and 7 bases at J, leaving 7 bases unmatched.

V and J are TRBV5-6 and TRBJ1-6; D is perhaps TRBD1 (6 bases). Germline CDR1 and CDR2: SGHDT and YYEEEE. The CDR3 length is 15 residues. V lost 6 bases to trimming and J lost 6 bases, with 16 bases between them. The CDR3 here is CASNHDRSANSPLHF. The DNA for the CDR3 is TGTGCCAGCAACCACGACAGGTCGGCTAATTCACCCCTCCACTTT.

The chain recombines TRBV18 with TRBJ2-1, with TRBD2 matching over 12 bases. The germline gives CDR1 KGHSH, CDR2 LQKENI. V dropped 2 bases and J dropped 4; count of bases not matched to a gene: 6. The CDR3 length is 17 residues. DNA of the CDR3: TGTGCCAGCTCACCAGATCGGACTAGCGGGGATTACAATGAGCAGTTCTTC. It codes for CASSPDRTSGDYNEQFF. The complete variable domain, with remaining parts taken from reference TRBV18 and TRBJ2-1, reads NAGVMQNPRHLVRRRGQEARLRCSPMKGHSHVYWYRQLPEEGLKFMVYLQKENIIDESGMPKERFSAEFPKEGPSILRIQQVVRGDSAAYFCASSPDRTSGDYNEQFFGPGTRLTVL.

The chain carries TRBV4-1 and TRBJ2-7; 8 bases fit TRBD1. The CDR3 extends over 17 amino acids. CDR1 and CDR2 from the germline V gene are MGHRA and YSYEKL. V lost 1 base and J lost 3; bases outside the gene matches: 11. In DNA form, the CDR3 reads TGCGCCAGCAGCCAAGTACGGTCGAGGACAGGGAACTACGAGCAGTACTTC. Amino acid sequence: CASSQVRSRTGNYEQYF.

The rearrangement links TRBV7-2 to TRBJ2-1; D uncertain. Germline-derived CDR1 and CDR2 are SGHTA and FQGNSA. V was trimmed by 2 bases and J by 5 bases, leaving 10 bases between them. The CDR3 covers 14 residues. CDR3 coding DNA: TGTGCCAGCAGCTTACAACTTACTCACAATGAGCAGTTCTTC. Amino acids: CASSLQLTHNEQFF.

The rearrangement joins TRBV7-8 to TRBJ1-5; no firm D call. This CDR3 is built from 15 residues. Germline values: CDR1 SGHVS, CDR2 FQNEAQ. Trimming cost V 1 base and J 2 bases, with 9 bases left between them. The CDR3 region is CASSLGNRGNQPQHF. CDR3 in DNA: TGTGCCAGCAGCTTAGGAAACCGGGGCAATCAGCCCCAGCATTTT.

The V gene is TRBV25-1, the J gene TRBJ2-3; D remains ambiguous. V lost 2 bases and J 2 bases, leaving 11 bases between the germline ends. This CDR3 contains 15 residues. Germline CDR1 is MGHDK and CDR2 is SYGVNS. In nucleotides, the CDR3 is TGTGCCAGCAGTGAACCGAGCCAATCCACAGATACGCAGTATTTT. This encodes CASSEPSQSTDTQYF.

J is TRBJ1-5 and V is TRBV19; D gene unclear. The germline V gene has CDR1 LNHDA and CDR2 SQIVND (reference sequence). Trimming pared 5 bases from V and 1 base from J, leaving 9 bases between. CDR3 length: 14 residues. The DNA for the CDR3 is TGTGCCAGTAGTTGGAGACGGAGCAATCAGCCCCAGCATTTT. It encodes CASSWRRSNQPQHF.